Detailed here is one T cell receptor beta chain. These data come from a study of blood T cell repertoires in COVID-19. Study information: Researchers got acute and convalescent COVID-19 samples from the United States, Italy and Spain.

The germline V and J ends were trimmed by 3 bases and 11 bases, with 18 bases remaining between them. The CDR3 has 14 amino acids. Germline CDR1 reads LNHDA; CDR2 reads SQIVND (reference sequence). Authors' data handling: Nucleated cell number was recorded as an estimate derived from reference gene primer amplification. The method was immunoSEQ multiplex PCR; TCRdb's version includes in-frame clones alone and lacks a portion of them. The DNA gave D and trimming, while V, J and clone size come from that table. The sample holds about 230,000 clones, approximately 88% seen once. Specimen: peripheral blood. V gene TRBV19 combines with J gene TRBJ2-3; no firm D call. The TCR comes from a man in his forties with acute or convalescent COVID-19. The CDR3 is CASSIRSPRGLQYF. The CDR3 nucleotides read TGTGCCAGTAGTATTCGGAGTCCCCGAGGATTGCAGTATTTT. The entire variable domain, with the rest obtained from reference TRBV19 and TRBJ2-3, is as follows: DGGITQSPKYLFRKEGQNVTLSCEQNLNHDAMYWYRQDPGQGLRLIYYSQIVNDFQKGDIAEGYSVSREKKESFPLTVTSAQKNPTAFYLCASSIRSPRGLQYFGPGTRLTVL.